This T cell receptor (beta chain) was recovered during a study of CD8+CD57+ T cells in acquired aplastic anemia. This clonotype was found once. CDR3 and TCR beta VDJ profiling relied on a genomic DNA template. TCRdb independently ran MiXCR on the reads; one entry per CDR3 protein. The sample has around 430,000 distinct CDR3 sequences, roughly a third seen once; the top ten hold less than 1%. It was patients with CD8+CD57+ cell expansion by flow cytometry who were chosen for sequencing. V was pared by 7 bases and J by 1 base, with 4 bases of the junction left unmatched. The CDR3 is made up of 14 amino acids.

The rearrangement joins TRBV12-3 or TRBV12-4 to TRBJ2-3; 8 nucleotides match TRBD1. The specimen sequenced was sorted CD4+, CD8+, or CD8+CD57+ T cells (not recorded which) from PBMCs. The clonotype was recovered from a human donor with aplastic anemia. The CDR3 here is CASILTGGTDTQYF. The CDR3 DNA follows: TGTGCCAGCATCCTGACAGGGGGCACAGATACGCAGTATTTT.